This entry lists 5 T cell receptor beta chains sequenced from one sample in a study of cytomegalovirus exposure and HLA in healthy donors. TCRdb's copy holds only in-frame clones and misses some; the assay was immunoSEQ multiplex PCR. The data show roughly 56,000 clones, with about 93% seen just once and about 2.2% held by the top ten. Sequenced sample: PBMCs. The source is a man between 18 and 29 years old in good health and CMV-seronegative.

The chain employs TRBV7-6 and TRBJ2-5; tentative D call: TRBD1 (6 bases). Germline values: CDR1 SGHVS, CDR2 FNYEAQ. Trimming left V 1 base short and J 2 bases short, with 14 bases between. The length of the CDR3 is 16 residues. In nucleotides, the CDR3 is TGTGCCAGCAGCTTAGGGGCAGGGGTGGGGCAAGAGACCCAGTACTTC. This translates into CASSLGAGVGQETQYF.

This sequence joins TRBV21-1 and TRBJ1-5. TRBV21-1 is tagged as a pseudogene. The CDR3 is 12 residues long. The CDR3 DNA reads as TGTGCCAGCATTGAGGGCAATCAGCCCCAGCATTTT. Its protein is CASIEGNQPQHF.

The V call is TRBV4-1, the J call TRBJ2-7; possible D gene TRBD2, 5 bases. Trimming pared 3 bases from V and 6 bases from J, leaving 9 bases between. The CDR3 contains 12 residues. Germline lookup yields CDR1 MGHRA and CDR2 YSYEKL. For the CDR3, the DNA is TGCGCCAGCAGCCATGAGGGCGGCGAGCAGTACTTC. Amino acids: CASSHEGGEQYF.

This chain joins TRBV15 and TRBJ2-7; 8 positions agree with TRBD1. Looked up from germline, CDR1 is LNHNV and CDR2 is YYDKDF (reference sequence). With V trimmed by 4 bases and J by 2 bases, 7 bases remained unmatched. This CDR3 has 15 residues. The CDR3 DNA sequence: TGTGCCACCAGCACGGACAGGGTACTCCCCTACGAGCAGTACTTC. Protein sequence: CATSTDRVLPYEQYF.

The chain's CDR3 is CASWGLGASSYNEQFF. CDR3 nucleotide sequence: TGTGCCAGCTGGGGGCTAGGGGCAAGCTCCTACAATGAGCAGTTCTTC. This rearrangement joins TRBV28 to TRBJ2-1; D is perhaps TRBD1 (6 bases). Germline assignment: CDR1 MDHEN and CDR2 SYDVKM. Trimming removed 8 bases at V and 0 bases at J, with 17 bases between. CDR3 size: 16 residues.